This T cell receptor (beta chain) was recorded in a study of blood T cell repertoires in COVID-19. Overall study: Material from acute and convalescent COVID-19 was sourced from the United States, Italy and Spain. From T cells, B-cell-depleted T cells, or PBMCs came the material, which was cDNA or gDNA.

Using immunoSEQ multiplex PCR, the repertoire was profiled, and TCRdb retains in-frame clones only, with some absent. The table has approximately 170,000 clones, 79% seen once. Participants' reported clinical history set cohort assignment. The germline V gene has CDR1 KGHSH and CDR2 LQKENI. The CDR3 sequence is 18 residues long. V gave up 0 bases and J gave up 3 bases; unmatched junction bases: 4. This clone was recorded once. The receptor was derived from a woman in her sixties or seventies in a cohort exposed to, infected with or recovered from COVID-19 (not recorded which). V gene TRBV18 combines with J gene TRBJ2-3; TRBD2 matches 15 bases. Sequencing was carried out using PBMCs or T cells enriched from blood (not recorded which). CDR3 region: CASSPPGLAGGGTDTQYF. The CDR3 DNA sequence: TGTGCCAGCTCACCACCGGGACTAGCGGGAGGCGGGACAGATACGCAGTATTTT.